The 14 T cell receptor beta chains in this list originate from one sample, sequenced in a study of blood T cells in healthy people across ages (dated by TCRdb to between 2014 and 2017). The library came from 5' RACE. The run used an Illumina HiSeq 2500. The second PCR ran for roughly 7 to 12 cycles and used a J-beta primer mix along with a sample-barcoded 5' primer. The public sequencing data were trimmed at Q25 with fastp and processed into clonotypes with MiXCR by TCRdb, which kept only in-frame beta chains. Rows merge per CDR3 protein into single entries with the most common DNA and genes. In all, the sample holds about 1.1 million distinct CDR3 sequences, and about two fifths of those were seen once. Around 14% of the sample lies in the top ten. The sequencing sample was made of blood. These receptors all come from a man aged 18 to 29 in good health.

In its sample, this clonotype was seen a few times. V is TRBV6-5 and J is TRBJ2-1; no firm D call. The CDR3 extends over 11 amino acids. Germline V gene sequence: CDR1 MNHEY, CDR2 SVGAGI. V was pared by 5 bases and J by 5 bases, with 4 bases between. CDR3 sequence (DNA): TGTGCCAGCAGTGACAACAATGAGCAGTTCTTC. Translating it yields CASSDNNEQFF.

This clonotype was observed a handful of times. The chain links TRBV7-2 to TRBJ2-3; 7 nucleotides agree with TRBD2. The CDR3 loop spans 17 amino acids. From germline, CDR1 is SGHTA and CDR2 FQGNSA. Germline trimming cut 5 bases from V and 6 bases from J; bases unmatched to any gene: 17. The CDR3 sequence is CASSRPTAGVSGDTQYF. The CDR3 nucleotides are TGTGCCAGCAGCCGACCCACTGCGGGGGTTAGCGGGGATACGCAGTATTTT.

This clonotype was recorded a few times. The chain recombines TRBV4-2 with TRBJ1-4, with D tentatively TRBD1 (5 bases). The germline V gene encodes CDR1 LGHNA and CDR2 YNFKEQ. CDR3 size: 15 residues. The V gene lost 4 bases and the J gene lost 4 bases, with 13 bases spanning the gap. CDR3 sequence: CASSPEGDFNEKLFF. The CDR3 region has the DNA TGTGCCAGCAGCCCCGAAGGGGACTTTAATGAAAAACTGTTTTTT.

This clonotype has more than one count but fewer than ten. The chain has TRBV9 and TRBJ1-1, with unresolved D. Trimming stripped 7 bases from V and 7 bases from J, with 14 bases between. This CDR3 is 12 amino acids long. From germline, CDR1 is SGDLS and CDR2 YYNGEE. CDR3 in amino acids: CASGGEGDEAFF. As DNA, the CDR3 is TGTGCCAGCGGTGGTGAGGGTGATGAAGCTTTCTTT.

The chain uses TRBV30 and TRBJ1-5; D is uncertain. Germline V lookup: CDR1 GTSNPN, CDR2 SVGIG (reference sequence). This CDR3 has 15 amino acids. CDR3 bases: TGTGTGTGGAGTGTACGAGGACGGAGCAATCAGCCCCAGCATTTT. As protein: CVWSVRGRSNQPQHF.

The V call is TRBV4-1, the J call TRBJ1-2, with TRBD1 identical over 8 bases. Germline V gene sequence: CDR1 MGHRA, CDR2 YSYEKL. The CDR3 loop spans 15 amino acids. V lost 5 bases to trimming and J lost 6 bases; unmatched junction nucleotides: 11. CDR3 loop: CASSDVAGGANGYTF. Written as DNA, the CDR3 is TGCGCCAGCAGCGACGTCGCAGGGGGCGCGAATGGCTACACCTTC.

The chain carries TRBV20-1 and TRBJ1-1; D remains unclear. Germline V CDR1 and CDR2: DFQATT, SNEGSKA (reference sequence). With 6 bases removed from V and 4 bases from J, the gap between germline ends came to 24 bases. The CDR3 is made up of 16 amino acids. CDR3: CSAELLEGPWGTEAFF. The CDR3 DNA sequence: TGCAGTGCGGAATTGTTGGAGGGTCCGTGGGGCACTGAAGCTTTCTTT.

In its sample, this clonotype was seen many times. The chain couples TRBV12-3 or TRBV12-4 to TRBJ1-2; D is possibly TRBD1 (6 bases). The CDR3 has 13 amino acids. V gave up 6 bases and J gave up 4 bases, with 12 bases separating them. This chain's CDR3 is CASSRGQIYGYTF. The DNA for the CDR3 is TGTGCCAGCAGCCGTGGACAGATCTATGGCTACACCTTC.

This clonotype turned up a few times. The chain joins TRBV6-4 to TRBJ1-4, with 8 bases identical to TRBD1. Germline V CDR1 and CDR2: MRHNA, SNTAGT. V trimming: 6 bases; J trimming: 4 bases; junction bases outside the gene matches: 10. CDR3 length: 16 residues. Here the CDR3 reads CASRYPKDRVNEKLFF. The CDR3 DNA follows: TGTGCCAGCAGATACCCCAAGGACAGGGTTAATGAAAAACTGTTTTTT.

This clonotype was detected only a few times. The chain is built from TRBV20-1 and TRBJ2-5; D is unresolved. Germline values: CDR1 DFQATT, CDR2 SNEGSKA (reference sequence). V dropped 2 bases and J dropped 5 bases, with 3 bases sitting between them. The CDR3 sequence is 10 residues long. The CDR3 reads CSARHETQYF. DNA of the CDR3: TGCAGTGCTAGACACGAGACCCAGTACTTC.

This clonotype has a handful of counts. CDR3 region: CASSVVNGGYTF. Written as DNA, the CDR3 is TGTGCCAGCAGCGTAGTAAATGGAGGCTACACCTTC. The chain couples TRBV9 to TRBJ1-2; D gene uncertain. The germline V gene has CDR1 SGDLS and CDR2 YYNGEE. The CDR3 has 12 residues. The V end was cut by 0 bases, the J end by 8 bases, with 8 bases between.

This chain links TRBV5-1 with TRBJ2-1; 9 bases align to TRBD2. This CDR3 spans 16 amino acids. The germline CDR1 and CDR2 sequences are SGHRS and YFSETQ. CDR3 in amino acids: CAFSSDLAGRHVEQFF. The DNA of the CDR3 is TGCGCTTTCAGCTCCGACCTAGCGGGGAGGCACGTTGAGCAGTTCTTC.

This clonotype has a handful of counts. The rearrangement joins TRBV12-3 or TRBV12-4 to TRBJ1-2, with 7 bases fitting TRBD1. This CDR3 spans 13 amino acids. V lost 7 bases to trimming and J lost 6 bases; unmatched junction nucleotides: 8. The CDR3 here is CASTPTGTDGYTF. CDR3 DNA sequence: TGTGCCAGCACCCCGACAGGGACGGATGGCTACACCTTC.

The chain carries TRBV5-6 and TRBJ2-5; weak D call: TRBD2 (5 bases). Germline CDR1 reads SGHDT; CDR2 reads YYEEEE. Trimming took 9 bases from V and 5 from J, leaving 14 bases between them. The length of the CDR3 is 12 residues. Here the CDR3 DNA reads TGTGCCACCGGGATAGGGATCGAGACCCAGTACTTC. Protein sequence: CATGIGIETQYF.